This T cell receptor beta chain was recorded in a study of CD8+ T cells in alopecia areata. About this clone: Its antigen is still unknown.

Overall study findings and caveats: Although TCR sharing was seen in mice, sharing across patients was less clear, possibly for HLA-related reasons.

The CDR3 covers 14 residues. The germline V gene has CDR1 SQVTM and CDR2 ANQGSEA. V was pared by 0 bases and J by 7 bases, with 15 bases between. Sorting of CD4+ and CD8+ T cells was performed on PBMCs. Extracted RNA was reverse transcribed into cDNA, the sequencing template. This table comes from immunoSEQ multiplex PCR, and its TCRdb copy is limited to in-frame clones, with some not included. The table records about 97,000 clones, around 38% of them present only once. What was sequenced was CD4+ T cells sorted from blood. This TCR was sampled from a human donor with alopecia areata. The gene calls are TRBV29-1 and TRBJ2-5; weak D call: TRBD2 (5 bases). DNA of the CDR3: TGCAGCGTTGAAGAATACCAGAACCGGGGGACCCAGTACTTC. Its translation: CSVEEYQNRGTQYF. The entire variable domain, with the rest obtained from reference TRBV29-1 and TRBJ2-5, is as follows: SAVISQKPSRDICQRGTSLTIQCQVDSQVTMMFWYRQQPGQSLTLIATANQGSEATYESGFVIDKFPISRPNLTFSTLTVSNMSPEDSSIYLCSVEEYQNRGTQYFGPGTRLLVL.